This T cell receptor beta chain was sequenced during a study of blood T cell repertoires in COVID-19 (TCRdb year 2020). With regard to the full study: The collaborator samples originated in the United States, Italy and Spain and spanned the acute and convalescent phases of COVID-19. The material from the prospective study consisted of cDNA or gDNA derived from T cells, B-cell-depleted T cells, or PBMCs. Deeply sampled blood TCRbeta repertoires from subjects exposed to, actively infected with, or recovered from COVID-19 were included in the dataset. The repertoires were made available in a free public database intended to serve as a resource for research on the immune response to SARS-CoV-2. The samples were drawn from the first 160 participants of the ongoing ImmuneRACE study and from 1,254 subjects provided by 6 global collaborators. The sample metadata nearly always contained a de-identified subject ID, COVID-19 status, age in years and sex. Where HLA class I and class II types were available, the types were taken from metadata supplied by the sample provider, not from assay-based typing. The paper as a whole reports these results and caveats: Clinical and demographic metadata were provided uncurated, with the amount varying by source and participant.

Including the terminal cysteine and phenylalanine, the CDR3 comprises 16 residues. The DNA shown is the 48-base CDR3, in frame from base 1. CDR1 SGHVS and CDR2 FQNEAQ were looked up in the germline V gene. Cut back by 2 bases and 2 bases, the V and J ends lie 13 bases apart. The collaborating institutions used their own protocols to collect whole blood in K2EDTA tubes. For TCRbeta analysis, collaborator samples were shipped as frozen whole blood, as isolated PBMCs, or as DNA extracted from either sample type. TCRbeta CDR3 regions were amplified from genomic DNA using the immunoSEQ Assay, a bias-controlled multiplex PCR. On the study's bioinformatics: Nucleated cell counts per sample were estimated from amplification of reference gene primers within the assay. To quantify the absolute abundance of each unique TCRbeta CDR3 rearrangement, sequence reads were collapsed and filtered. For each sample, productive Simpson clonality was calculated as the square root of Simpson's diversity index over productive rearrangements. As stored in TCRdb, this immuneACCESS dataset retains in-frame rearrangements with V and J assigned. A fraction of the clones does not appear; measured against another copy, unresolved V genes explain less than half of the discrepancy, and the remainder lacks a known reason. D and trimming were read from the DNA, whereas the V and J calls and clone size are those reported in that table. The sample table contains under 75,000 clones; only one count was recorded for 76% of them. The ten largest clonotypes hold about 47% of the sample.

Concerning this clone: Its antigen is currently not known. Base qualities are not provided; no much larger clone lies one nucleotide away.

Here the chain combines TRBV7-8 and TRBJ2-1, with the identity of the D gene unclear. The sequenced sample consisted of peripheral blood. This receptor was identified in a woman older than 75 with acute or convalescent COVID-19. The DNA reads as follows: TGTGCCAGCAGCTTAAGGAGTGCCTTAGCCTACAATGAGCAGTTCTTC. It codes for CASSLRSALAYNEQFF.